The 26 T cell receptor beta chains reported below all come from one sample, sequenced in a study of shared clonotypes between healthy human individuals. Libraries were prepared by immunoSEQ multiplex PCR; TCRdb keeps only in-frame clonotypes and omits some of them. The data show 450,000 to 500,000 clones, about 79% seen once. The material sequenced was PBMCs. The receptors derive from a woman in her 40s in good health. Some clones in this sample may be carry-over from other donors' samples.

The V gene is TRBV5-8, the J gene TRBJ2-1; 10 bases match TRBD2. V lost 4 bases, J lost 4 bases, and 5 bases stayed unmatched. There are 15 residues in the CDR3. Per germline, CDR1 SGHTS and CDR2 YDEGEE. In DNA form, the CDR3 reads TGTGCCAGCAGCGCTAGACTAGCGGGTTACAATGAGCAGTTCTTC. It is translated as CASSARLAGYNEQFF. Variable domain in full (rest from reference TRBV5-8 and TRBJ2-1): EAGVTQSPTHLIKTRGQQATLRCSPISGHTSVYWYQQALGLGLQFLLWYDEGEERNRGNFPPRFSGRQFPNYSSELNVNALELEDSALYLCASSARLAGYNEQFFGPGTRLTVL.

This clone has a single count. The genes are TRBV19 and TRBJ2-3; a weak D match, TRBD2 (6 bases). CDR1 LNHDA and CDR2 SQIVND come from the germline V gene (reference sequence). The CDR3 covers 14 residues. Trimming stripped 6 bases from V and 4 bases from J, with 14 bases between. As DNA, the CDR3 is TGTGCCAGTAGGGACGGGAGTTTGGCAGATACGCAGTATTTT. Translated: CASRDGSLADTQYF.

V gene TRBV10-3 combines with J gene TRBJ2-3; D unclear. The CDR3 is 11 residues long. Germline V gives CDR1 ENHRY, CDR2 SYGVKD. The ends were cut back, 9 bases at V and 5 bases at J, with 9 bases in the middle. Here the CDR3 reads CAINVGDTQYF. The CDR3, as DNA: TGTGCCATAAATGTCGGAGATACGCAGTATTTT.

The chain has TRBV30 and TRBJ2-5, with 8 bases matching TRBD2. Judging by the DNA end, TRBJ2-7 fits better; the J call may be wrong. CDR1 GTSNPN and CDR2 SVGIG come from the germline V gene (reference sequence). The CDR3 covers 14 residues. CDR3 sequence: CAWTGPLLAAEQYF. DNA of the CDR3: TGTGCCTGGACCGGTCCACTACTAGCGGCCGAGCAGTACTTC.

The gene calls are TRBV6-5 and TRBJ1-2; 7 bases align to TRBD1. Trimming took 5 bases from V and 5 from J; bases not matched to a gene: 5. Per germline, CDR1 MNHEY and CDR2 SVGAGI. This CDR3 has 13 residues. The CDR3 here is CASSSEGAYGYTF. The CDR3 nucleotides read TGTGCCAGCAGTAGTGAGGGGGCATATGGCTACACCTTC.

This chain links TRBV28 with TRBJ1-3; D not resolved. Germline V gene sequence: CDR1 MDHEN, CDR2 SYDVKM. CDR3 length: 12 amino acids. Trimming pared 6 bases from V and 8 bases from J, leaving 11 bases between. The CDR3 loop is CASSLGPDTIYF. As DNA, the CDR3 is TGTGCCAGCAGCCTAGGGCCGGACACCATATATTTT.

This clone was picked up a small number of times. V and J are TRBV9 and TRBJ1-4, with D maybe TRBD1 (5 bases). The germline gives CDR1 SGDLS, CDR2 YYNGEE. The V gene lost 2 bases and the J gene lost 4 bases, with 9 bases spanning the gap. The CDR3 consists of 14 residues. DNA of the CDR3: TGTGCCAGCAGCGTGGAGGGGAATAATGAAAAACTGTTTTTT. Translation: CASSVEGNNEKLFF.

CDR3 in DNA: TGCGCCAGCAGCTTGGCCGCCCCAGGGAACGAGCAGTTCTTC. Translating gives CASSLAAPGNEQFF. The chain uses TRBV5-1 and TRBJ2-1; a weak D match, TRBD1 (5 bases). The length of the CDR3 is 14 residues. V gave up 0 bases and J gave up 10 bases, with 14 bases separating them. In germline, CDR1 is SGHRS, CDR2 YFSETQ.

The DNA for the CDR3 is TGCGCCAGCACCCCTCGGGGGGGAAAGATGGAGTACTTC. Its translation: CASTPRGGKMEYF. The chain couples TRBV10-2 to TRBJ2-7; 8 bases map to TRBD2. The junction had 13 bases not matched to a gene; V was cut back by 7 bases and J by 11 bases. Germline V gene data show CDR1 as WSHSY and CDR2 as SAAADI. The CDR3 covers 13 residues.

This chain joins TRBV28 and TRBJ1-4, with D hard to call. Germline-derived CDR1 and CDR2 are MDHEN and SYDVKM. The length of the CDR3 is 13 residues. The germline V and J ends were trimmed by 2 bases and 7 bases, with 8 bases remaining between them. CDR3 in DNA: TGTGCCAGCAGTTTAGAGCCCCCTGAAAAACTGTTTTTT. Protein sequence: CASSLEPPEKLFF.

This clone has a single count. The J gene is TRBJ2-1, the V gene TRBV27, with 8 bases lining up with TRBD1. With 6 bases clipped from V and 13 bases from J, the junction kept 23 bases outside the gene matches. The CDR3 is 17 amino acids. Germline V CDR1 and CDR2: MNHEY, SMNVEV (reference sequence). The CDR3 loop is CASSFLSGTGDVNPQFF. The CDR3, as DNA: TGTGCCAGCAGCTTTCTGTCCGGGACAGGCGACGTGAACCCCCAGTTCTTC.

V gene TRBV14 combines with J gene TRBJ2-7; TRBD2 matches 8 bases. The ends lost 4 bases at V and 3 bases at J; junction bases unmatched: 8. This CDR3 spans 15 amino acids. Germline V gene lookup returns CDR1 SGHDN and CDR2 FVKESK. CDR3 sequence reads: CASSRTSIRLYEQYF. For the CDR3, the DNA is TGTGCCAGCAGCCGGACTAGCATTCGTCTCTACGAGCAGTACTTC. The entire variable domain, with the rest obtained from reference TRBV14 and TRBJ2-7, is as follows: EAGVTQFPSHSVIEKGQTVTLRCDPISGHDNLYWYRRVMGKEIKFLLHFVKESKQDESGMPNNRFLAERTGGTYSTLKVQPAELEDSGVYFCASSRTSIRLYEQYFGPGTRLTVT.

In regard to this clone: The same CDR3 can be traced to other DNA sequences in this sample. The chain is built from TRBV11-2 and TRBJ2-7; TRBD1 might be the D (5 bases). The ends were cut back, 1 base at V and 1 base at J, with 8 bases in the middle. This CDR3 region has 14 residues. Germline V CDR1 and CDR2: SGHAT, FQNNGV. Here the CDR3 DNA reads TGTGCCAGCAGCTTAGTGCAGGGATCCTACGAGCAGTACTTC. Translation gives CASSLVQGSYEQYF.

V gene TRBV6-4 combines with J gene TRBJ1-5, with D perhaps matching TRBD1 (5 bases). The V end was cut by 6 bases, the J end by 0 bases, with 12 bases between. CDR1 and CDR2 from the germline V gene are MRHNA and SNTAGT. The CDR3 totals 15 residues. CDR3: CASSPDNYSNQPQHF. CDR3 nucleotides: TGTGCCAGCAGCCCGGACAACTATAGCAATCAGCCCCAGCATTTT.

This clone has just one count. The chain uses TRBV18 and TRBJ1-2; 9 bases fit TRBD1. Looked up from germline, CDR1 is KGHSH and CDR2 is LQKENI. There are 16 residues in the CDR3. Germline trimming cut 4 bases from V and 6 bases from J; bases unmatched to any gene: 12. The CDR3 reads CASSRTGFTGGDGYTF. The CDR3 DNA sequence: TGTGCCAGCTCACGCACGGGATTTACAGGGGGCGATGGCTACACCTTC.

The chain uses TRBV19 and TRBJ2-3, with 11 positions matching TRBD2. This CDR3 contains 16 residues. Germline CDR1 reads LNHDA; CDR2 reads SQIVND (reference sequence). V gave up 5 bases and J gave up 4 bases; unmatched junction bases: 8. As DNA, the CDR3 is TGTGCCAGTAGTTCCCGACTAGCGGGACGCTCAGATACGCAGTATTTT. Its translation is CASSSRLAGRSDTQYF.

CDR3 protein: CARSFPLAGVTDTQYF. In DNA, the CDR3 is TGTGCCAGAAGCTTCCCCTTGGCGGGAGTCACAGATACGCAGTATTTT. J is TRBJ2-3 and V is TRBV5-3; 7 nucleotides line up with TRBD2. TRBV5-3 is designated an ORF whose function remains uncertain. Trimming took 2 bases from V and 2 from J; bases not matched to a gene: 8. The CDR3 is made up of 16 amino acids.

This clone was counted at least ten times. This chain joins TRBV4-1 and TRBJ2-7; no clear D gene. V lost 0 bases to trimming and J lost 0 bases, with 12 bases between them. This CDR3 is built from 16 residues. CDR1 and CDR2 from the germline V gene are MGHRA and YSYEKL. This chain's CDR3 is CASSQDSGQHSYEQYF. The CDR3 nucleotides read TGCGCCAGCAGCCAAGATTCCGGGCAGCACTCCTACGAGCAGTACTTC.

The chain is built from TRBV11-2 and TRBJ2-3; 8 positions match TRBD1. The ends lost 5 bases at V and 2 bases at J; junction bases unmatched: 3. Germline V gene data show CDR1 as SGHAT and CDR2 as FQNNGV. This CDR3 has 14 residues. The CDR3 bases are TGTGCCAGCAGCCGGGACAGGAACACAGATACGCAGTATTTT. Amino acids: CASSRDRNTDTQYF.

The chain links TRBV4-1 to TRBJ1-4; D is perhaps TRBD1 (5 bases). V gave up 2 bases and J gave up 11 bases, with 9 bases separating them. CDR1 MGHRA and CDR2 YSYEKL come from the germline V gene. The CDR3 sequence is 12 residues long. The CDR3 DNA reads as TGCGCCAGCAGCCAATACGGGGGTAAACTGTTTTTT. Encoded protein: CASSQYGGKLFF.

This clone was seen a few times. The chain carries TRBV6-1 and TRBJ1-1; 12 positions match TRBD1. Losses at the gene ends were 6 bases for V and 0 bases for J; bases not matched to a gene: 2. The CDR3 consists of 15 residues. Germline V gene lookup returns CDR1 MNHNS and CDR2 SASEGT. The CDR3 spells CASSRDRGLNTEAFF. The CDR3 DNA follows: TGTGCCAGCAGCCGGGACAGGGGGCTGAACACTGAAGCTTTCTTT.

The chain carries TRBV5-1 and TRBJ1-1; D gene ambiguous. This CDR3 is 14 amino acids long. CDR1 and CDR2 from the germline V gene are SGHRS and YFSETQ. Trimming cost V 1 base and J 3 bases, with 10 bases left between them. The DNA of the CDR3 is TGCGCCAGCAGCTTGAGAGGGAGGGACACTGAAGCTTTCTTT. This codes for CASSLRGRDTEAFF.

In this sample, this clone turned up many times. V is TRBV2 and J is TRBJ1-1, with 8 bases that match TRBD1. Germline V lookup: CDR1 SNHLY, CDR2 FYNNEI. CDR3 size: 13 residues. V trimming: 7 bases; J trimming: 5 bases; junction bases outside the gene matches: 6. CDR3 sequence reads: CASKGQGWTEAFF. The CDR3 DNA is TGTGCCAGCAAAGGACAGGGCTGGACTGAAGCTTTCTTT.

The chain recombines TRBV10-3 with TRBJ1-5; D is unresolved. The germline V gene encodes CDR1 ENHRY and CDR2 SYGVKD. The germline V and J ends were trimmed by 0 bases and 3 bases, with 9 bases remaining between them. The CDR3 spans 15 residues. The CDR3 protein is CAISESQIPNQPQHF. CDR3 DNA sequence: TGTGCCATCAGTGAGTCCCAAATCCCCAATCAGCCCCAGCATTTT.

The genes are TRBV5-6 and TRBJ2-7, with D perhaps given as TRBD1 or TRBD2 (5 bases each). The CDR3 is 14 amino acids. With 0 bases removed from V and 2 bases from J, the gap between germline ends came to 9 bases. Germline V gene data show CDR1 as SGHDT and CDR2 as YYEEEE. CDR3 protein: CASSLGGVPYEQYF. The CDR3 DNA reads TGTGCCAGCAGCTTGGGAGGGGTACCCTACGAGCAGTACTTC.

The chain links TRBV27 to TRBJ1-5; no clear D. In germline, CDR1 is MNHEY, CDR2 SMNVEV (reference sequence). CDR3 length equals 14 residues. The V gene lost 5 bases and the J gene lost 4 bases, with 12 bases spanning the gap. Here the CDR3 DNA reads TGTGCCAGCAGTGCTTATTCCGGGAATCAGCCCCAGCATTTT. It encodes CASSAYSGNQPQHF.